The 28 T cell receptor beta chains given below trace back to one sample, sequenced in a study of human T cells and chemical hapten exposure. TCRdb processed the RACE reads anew with MiXCR; each CDR3 protein has one entry. The sample yields about 110,000 distinct CDR3 sequences, around 10% seen once. Time point: pre-sensitization, week 0. Documented treatment: therapeutic diphenylcyclopropenone sensitization with weekly scalp DPC. Source: whole blood, taken in connection with sensitization to the hapten diphenylcyclopropenone (DPC). These receptors all stem from a woman aged 45-59 years with alopecia areata. Some clones in this sample may be carry-over from other donors' samples.

The rearrangement uses TRBV28 and TRBJ2-7; D not certain. The CDR3 is 15 amino acids. The germline gives CDR1 MDHEN, CDR2 SYDVKM. The V end was cut by 5 bases, the J end by 0 bases, with 14 bases between. The CDR3 spells CASSPGSASSYEQYF. In DNA, the CDR3 is TGTGCCAGCAGTCCAGGCTCAGCCTCCTCCTACGAGCAGTACTTC. The whole variable domain, filled in from reference TRBV28 and TRBJ2-7, reads DVKVTQSSRYLVKRTGEKVFLECVQDMDHENMFWYRQDPGLGLRLIYFSYDVKMKEKGDIPEGYSVSREKKERFSLILESASTNQTSMYLCASSPGSASSYEQYFGPGTRLTVT.

This clonotype was counted at least ten times. The chain recombines TRBV4-1 with TRBJ2-7; D gene uncertain. The CDR3 spans 13 residues. Between the trimmed V and J ends, which lost 4 bases and 0 bases, there was a span of 7 bases. From germline, CDR1 is MGHRA and CDR2 YSYEKL. CDR3 nucleotides: TGCGCCAGCAGCCTGGGCCTCTCCTACGAGCAGTACTTC. Translating it yields CASSLGLSYEQYF.

This clonotype was counted ten times or more. V gene TRBV7-6 combines with J gene TRBJ2-7; 8 bases map to TRBD1. V gave up 0 bases and J gave up 1 base; unmatched junction bases: 2. Per the germline V gene, CDR1 is SGHVS and CDR2 is FNYEAQ. The CDR3 is made up of 15 amino acids. DNA of the CDR3: TGTGCCAGCAGCTTAGCGGGGACAGGATCCTACGAGCAGTACTTC. Residues: CASSLAGTGSYEQYF.

The genes are TRBV18 and TRBJ1-4; D remains unclear. Germline V gene data show CDR1 as KGHSH and CDR2 as LQKENI. The CDR3 runs 14 residues. V lost 3 bases, J lost 4 bases, and 9 bases lay in between. DNA for the CDR3: TGTGCCAGCTCACCCGGCGGCAGTAATGAAAAACTGTTTTTT. Translated, it gives CASSPGGSNEKLFF.

J is TRBJ2-7 and V is TRBV6-1, with 9 bases identical to TRBD1. CDR1 and CDR2 from the germline V gene are MNHNS and SASEGT. V lost 6 bases and J lost 3; bases outside the gene matches: 6. This CDR3 comprises 14 residues. The CDR3: CASRAGTGYYEQYF. The CDR3 DNA sequence: TGTGCCAGCAGAGCCGGGACAGGGTACTACGAGCAGTACTTC.

This clonotype has more than one count but fewer than ten. The chain combines TRBV4-1 with TRBJ1-5; D might be TRBD1 (6 bases). The CDR3 loop spans 16 amino acids. Germline V lookup: CDR1 MGHRA, CDR2 YSYEKL. Between the trimmed V and J ends, which lost 3 bases and 4 bases, there was a span of 16 bases. The CDR3 is CASSHATGSTNQPQHF. Written as DNA, the CDR3 is TGCGCCAGCAGCCATGCGACAGGTTCAACAAATCAGCCCCAGCATTTT.

The sample holds a few counts of this clonotype. The chain carries TRBV2 and TRBJ2-3; D call uncertain. Germline V gene sequence: CDR1 SNHLY, CDR2 FYNNEI. Trimming took off 3 bases at V and 4 bases at J, with 11 bases between the two ends. The CDR3 runs 14 residues. CDR3: CASSDPTGPDTQYF. DNA for the CDR3: TGTGCCAGCAGTGACCCAACCGGCCCAGATACGCAGTATTTT.

The sample holds a few counts of this clonotype. The chain uses TRBV14 and TRBJ1-2; D remains ambiguous. The V and J ends lost 0 bases and 4 bases respectively, with 6 bases between them. This CDR3 contains 13 residues. The germline V gene encodes CDR1 SGHDN and CDR2 FVKESK. CDR3 in amino acids: CASSQDKRYGYTF. As DNA, the CDR3 is TGTGCCAGCAGCCAAGATAAACGCTATGGCTACACCTTC.

V usage is TRBV27 and J usage is TRBJ2-1, with 7 bases that match TRBD1. J lost 1 base, V lost 8 bases, and 5 bases had no gene match. There are 14 residues in the CDR3. CDR1 MNHEY and CDR2 SMNVEV come from the germline V gene (reference sequence). DNA for the CDR3: TGTGCCAGCGGGTGGGACAGTTCCTACAATGAGCAGTTCTTC. This gives the protein CASGWDSSYNEQFF.

This chain joins TRBV11-2 and TRBJ2-7; 9 bases line up with TRBD2. The CDR3 runs to 15 residues. The ends lost 3 bases at V and 2 bases at J; junction bases unmatched: 5. Germline CDR1 and CDR2: SGHAT and FQNNGV. CDR3 residues: CASSLSAGGAYEQYF. The CDR3 DNA sequence: TGTGCCAGCAGCTTGAGTGCGGGGGGGGCCTACGAGCAGTACTTC.

The chain is built from TRBV27 and TRBJ2-5; the D gene is possibly TRBD2 (5 bases). The CDR3 runs 14 residues. Germline CDR1 is MNHEY and CDR2 is SMNVEV (reference sequence). The germline V and J ends were trimmed by 4 bases and 4 bases, with 13 bases remaining between them. This chain's CDR3 is CASSSAAAGETQYF. CDR3 in DNA: TGTGCCAGCAGTTCCGCGGCGGCGGGAGAGACCCAGTACTTC.

This clonotype was seen only a few times. The chain has TRBV7-6 and TRBJ1-6; D is ambiguous. V lost 5 bases and J 6 bases, leaving 14 bases between the germline ends. There are 15 residues in the CDR3. Germline V lookup: CDR1 SGHVS, CDR2 FNYEAQ. CDR3 sequence reads: CASSLDISANSPLHF. The CDR3 region has the DNA TGTGCCAGCAGCCTCGACATCTCGGCTAATTCACCCCTCCACTTT.

The chain joins TRBV27 to TRBJ2-7, with 11 bases fitting TRBD1. This CDR3 is built from 13 residues. V trimming: 4 bases; J trimming: 5 bases; junction bases outside the gene matches: 1. Germline CDR1 MNHEY, CDR2 SMNVEV (reference sequence). CDR3 nucleotides: TGTGCCAGCAGTTGGACAGGGGGCAACGAGCAGTACTTC. It yields the protein CASSWTGGNEQYF.

This clonotype was seen more than once but under ten times. V gene TRBV4-2 combines with J gene TRBJ2-5; no reliable D call. Germline CDR1 is LGHNA and CDR2 is YNFKEQ. The germline V and J ends were trimmed by 2 bases and 6 bases, with 13 bases remaining between them. The CDR3 runs to 14 residues. The CDR3 bases are TGTGCCAGCAGCCAATTAAATCAGTTCCAGACCCAGTACTTC. The encoded protein is CASSQLNQFQTQYF.

The chain joins TRBV7-2 to TRBJ2-2, with 9 bases matching TRBD1. Germline CDR1 is SGHTA and CDR2 is FQGNSA. The CDR3 covers 15 residues. The ends lost 5 bases at V and 4 bases at J; junction bases unmatched: 5. This chain's CDR3 is CASSQQGASTGELFF. CDR3 sequence (DNA): TGTGCCAGCAGCCAACAGGGGGCTTCCACCGGGGAGCTGTTTTTT.

The chain links TRBV6-2 or TRBV6-3 to TRBJ2-2; D is uncertain. This CDR3 has 13 residues. Trimming removed 8 bases from V and 6 bases from J, with 13 bases in between. Germline V gene sequence: CDR1 MNHEY, CDR2 SVGEGT. The CDR3 DNA reads as TGTGCCAGCGGTCATCTTTGGGCCGGGGAGCTGTTTTTT. Protein product: CASGHLWAGELFF.

This clonotype turned up a few times. The chain couples TRBV11-3 to TRBJ1-6; possible D gene TRBD1, 5 bases. The CDR3 consists of 14 residues. The V end was cut by 1 base, the J end by 4 bases, with 5 bases between. Germline assignment: CDR1 SGHNT and CDR2 YENEEA. The CDR3 nucleotides are TGTGCCAGCAGCTTAGGGGGGTATAATTCACCCCTCCACTTT. Its translation: CASSLGGYNSPLHF.

This clonotype has a handful of counts. The rearrangement joins TRBV7-6 to TRBJ2-7; TRBD1 aligns across 8 bases. V lost 5 bases to trimming and J lost 6 bases; unmatched junction nucleotides: 6. The CDR3 has 13 amino acids. Germline V CDR1 and CDR2: SGHVS, FNYEAQ. The CDR3 nucleotides read TGTGCCAGCAGCCGGACAGGGTCTCGCGAGCAGTACTTC. Encoded protein: CASSRTGSREQYF.

This clonotype came up a few times. The V and J genes are TRBV7-2 and TRBJ2-3; D gene uncertain. Germline CDR1 SGHTA, CDR2 FQGNSA. The CDR3 loop spans 15 amino acids. Deletions cut 3 bases from V and 2 bases from J, with 12 bases between. CDR3 nucleotide sequence: TGTGCCAGCAGCTTGTGGGCTAGACCCACAGATACGCAGTATTTT. It translates to CASSLWARPTDTQYF.

The chain couples TRBV9 to TRBJ1-6; D is perhaps TRBD1 (6 bases). The length of the CDR3 is 15 residues. Germline V gives CDR1 SGDLS, CDR2 YYNGEE. V dropped 0 bases and J dropped 9 bases, with 13 bases sitting between them. The CDR3 loop is CASSVASGESSPLHF. CDR3 in DNA: TGTGCCAGCAGCGTAGCCTCAGGGGAGAGTTCACCCCTCCACTTT. Using reference TRBV9 and TRBJ1-6 for the parts outside the CDR3, the full variable domain is DSGVTQTPKHLITATGQRVTLRCSPRSGDLSVYWYQQSLDQGLQFLIQYYNGEERAKGNILERFSAQQFPDLHSELNLSSLELGDSALYFCASSVASGESSPLHFGNGTRLTVT.

There are many counts of this clonotype. This chain uses TRBV20-1 with TRBJ1-5; D not resolved. The CDR3 runs to 14 residues. From germline, CDR1 is DFQATT and CDR2 SNEGSKA (reference sequence). The V gene lost 1 base and the J gene lost 5 bases, with 12 bases spanning the gap. The CDR3 nucleotides read TGCAGTGCTAGAGTGGGAAGTTCTTATCAGCCCCAGCATTTT. Its protein product is CSARVGSSYQPQHF.

On this clonotype: This CDR3 fails to terminate in the conserved phenylalanine or tryptophan, so it likely reflects a read error. This chain links TRBV28 with TRBJ1-1; D not resolved. Trimming cost V 1 base and J 0 bases, with 6 bases left between them. Germline V gene lookup returns CDR1 MDHEN and CDR2 SYDVKM. This CDR3 contains 14 residues. The chain's CDR3 is CASSLYRLNTEAFL. The CDR3 nucleotides are TGTGCCAGCAGTTTATACAGATTGAACACTGAAGCTTTCCTT.

As DNA, the CDR3 is TGCGCCAGCAGCCAGGGGGTTCGGCAGCCCCAGCATTTT. It encodes CASSQGVRQPQHF. V is TRBV4-1 and J is TRBJ1-5, with TRBD1 as a possible D gene (5 bases). Germline lookup yields CDR1 MGHRA and CDR2 YSYEKL. The CDR3 runs 13 residues. Trimming took 3 bases from V and 7 from J, leaving 10 bases between them.

The rearrangement uses TRBV6-5 and TRBJ1-1, with 9 bases identical to TRBD1. CDR1 is MNHEY and CDR2 is SVGAGI in the germline V gene. This CDR3 contains 15 residues. Trimming took 6 bases from V and 5 from J; bases not matched to a gene: 10. DNA for the CDR3: TGTGCCAGCAGAACGACCGGGACAGGGACAACTGAAGCTTTCTTT. It codes for CASRTTGTGTTEAFF.

The chain employs TRBV11-3 and TRBJ2-2; D remains unclear. V was trimmed by 5 bases and J by 3 bases, leaving 10 bases between them. CDR3 length: 14 residues. Looked up from germline, CDR1 is SGHNT and CDR2 is YENEEA. The chain's CDR3 is CASSPKTDTGELFF. The CDR3 DNA reads TGTGCCAGCAGCCCGAAGACCGACACCGGGGAGCTGTTTTTT.

The chain employs TRBV4-1 and TRBJ1-5, with D unresolved. The CDR3 totals 16 residues. The germline gives CDR1 MGHRA, CDR2 YSYEKL. Trimming removed 2 bases from V and 0 bases from J, with 11 bases in between. CDR3 sequence reads: CASSQRPPDSNQPQHF. CDR3 nucleotide sequence: TGCGCCAGCAGCCAACGCCCACCGGATAGCAATCAGCCCCAGCATTTT.

This clonotype was found many times. This chain connects TRBV7-9 to TRBJ2-5; 7 bases agree with TRBD1. V dropped 5 bases and J dropped 1; count of bases not matched to a gene: 4. Looked up from germline, CDR1 is SEHNR and CDR2 is FQNEAQ (reference sequence). The CDR3 extends over 14 amino acids. CDR3 nucleotides: TGTGCCAGCAGCACACAGGGGACCCAAGAGACCCAGTACTTC. It encodes CASSTQGTQETQYF.

This clonotype appeared a few times. The chain joins TRBV4-3 to TRBJ1-2; D not certain. The germline V gene encodes CDR1 LGHNA and CDR2 YSLEER. The CDR3 covers 16 residues. Trimming removed 0 bases from V and 4 bases from J, with 15 bases in between. For the CDR3, the DNA is TGCGCCAGCAGCCAAGATCTCTGGGGATCTGCCTATGGCTACACCTTC. This sequence encodes CASSQDLWGSAYGYTF.